This T cell receptor beta chain appears in the sequencing data of a study of OX40 agonist ivuxolimab in advanced cancers. The V gene's germline CDR1 is MNHNS and CDR2 SASEGT. CDR3 length: 17 residues. On this clone: Germline and junction disagree at one end, which may indicate a read error.

Some clones are missing from TCRdb's copy, which holds only in-frame ones; the method was immunoSEQ multiplex PCR. The sample comprises over 50,000 clones, 70% to 90% of which are singletons, and around 1.5% rests with the top ten. Here the sequenced sample was CD4+ or CD8+ T cells sorted from blood, taken in a trial of the OX40 agonist ivuxolimab. The V gene is TRBV6-1, the J gene TRBJ1-5; D gene unclear. This receptor was obtained from an adult with an advanced solid tumor such as melanoma, head and neck, liver or kidney cancer. The CDR3 loop is CASTELFAELLNQPQHF. The CDR3 DNA sequence: TGTGCCAGCACTGAATTATTCGCGGAGCTACTTAATCAGCCCCAGCATTTT.